The sample holds many counts of the clone carrying this T cell receptor beta chain. The sample belongs to a study of CD8 T cells in ankylosing spondylitis. The V gene end was trimmed by 10 bases and the J gene end by 7 bases; junction bases not matched to a gene: 11. Germline CDR1 reads MDHEN; CDR2 reads SYDVKM. This CDR3 contains 13 residues. TCRdb ran MiXCR on the 5' RACE reads and lists one entry per CDR3 protein. This sample has fewer than 250,000 distinct CDR3 sequences, with over 9.5% found just once. The sequence was collected from a male donor with ankylosing spondylitis or in good health (not recorded which). Sequencing was carried out using blood, either unsorted or a sorted T cell fraction (not recorded which). The chain carries TRBV28 and TRBJ1-2; TRBD1 matches 8 bases. The CDR3 protein is CANSRDRNVGYTF. The CDR3 DNA is TGTGCCAACTCCCGGGACAGGAACGTTGGCTACACCTTC.